These T cell receptor beta chains were read from a single sample in a study of control samples from healthy donors and cancer patients. Profiling relied on immunoSEQ multiplex PCR, and the TCRdb table lists in-frame clones only, not all of them. Here the sample spans some 140,000 clones, approximately 92% being singletons. Specimen: blood. The source is a man aged 25-45 years in good health. CDR3s include the opening cysteine and the closing phenylalanine or tryptophan. D genes are given only for firm matches. The size entry is marked missing in some rows and otherwise reads once, few, many or a size class.

-	TRBV6-2/TRBV6-3	-	TRBJ1-1	TGTGCCAGCAGTTACGGACGGAACACTGAAGCTTTCTTT	CASSYGRNTEAFF
-	TRBV9	-	TRBJ1-3	TGTGCCAGCAGCGTAGCTGGTAGCTCTGGAAACACCATATATTTT	CASSVAGSSGNTIYF
-	TRBV7-3	-	TRBJ1-2	TGTGCCAGCAGCTTAGAAGGGCGGCGGAACTATGGCTACACCTTC	CASSLEGRRNYGYTF
-	TRBV6-1	once	TRBJ1-2	TGTGCCAGCAGTGAAACAGAGAAGTATGGCTACACCTTC	CASSETEKYGYTF
-	TRBV2	-	TRBJ2-1	TGTGCCAGCGTAGGACTGGTTTACAATGAGCAGTTCTTC	CASVGLVYNEQFF
TRBD1	TRBV2	-	TRBJ1-1	TGTGCCAGCAGACACACCGGGACAGGGCTCAACACTGAAGCTTTCTTT	CASRHTGTGLNTEAFF
-	TRBV2	-	TRBJ1-2	TGTGCCAGCAGTGACAGAACCTATGGCTACACCTTC	CASSDRTYGYTF
-	TRBV2	-	TRBJ2-1	TGTGCCAGCAGTACCCTAGCTCCCTCGGTGTTCTTC	CASSTLAPSVFF
-	TRBV12-3/TRBV12-4	-	TRBJ2-3	TGTGCCAGCAGTTTTACGGATACGCAGTATTTT	CASSFTDTQYF
-	TRBV7-2	-	TRBJ2-7	TGTGCCAGCAGCTTACAACGGGGGTCCTACGAGCAGTACTTC	CASSLQRGSYEQYF
TRBD1	TRBV11-1	-	TRBJ2-7	TGTGCCAGCAGGAGGACAGGGGCGTCCTCCTACGAGCAGTACTTC	CASRRTGASSYEQYF
TRBD2	TRBV7-2	once	TRBJ2-7	TGTGCCAGCAGCTTTTCGACTAGCGGGGGCTACGAGCAGTACTTC	CASSFSTSGGYEQYF
TRBD2	TRBV19	-	TRBJ2-5	TGTGCCAGTAGTATACAAGGGACTAGCGGTGAGACCCAGTACTTC	CASSIQGTSGETQYF
TRBD1	TRBV19	-	TRBJ1-3	TGTGCCAGTAGTATAGATCGGGGACAGGGCGACGGAAACACCATATATTTT	CASSIDRGQGDGNTIYF
-	TRBV6-1	-	TRBJ2-7	TGTGCCAGCAGTGAAACGAGCTGGCGGACTACCTACGAGCAGTACTTC	CASSETSWRTTYEQYF
TRBD2	TRBV9	-	TRBJ2-2	TGTGCCAGCAGCGATCGGTCGGGGCGGGAGGGCGTAATCGGGGAGCTGTTTTTT	CASSDRSGREGVIGELFF
-	TRBV27	-	TRBJ1-1	TGTGCCAGCAGTAGGGATCGCATCACGGCGGGACAAAAAGAAGCTTTCTTT	CASSRDRITAGQKEAFF
TRBD1	TRBV6-1	-	TRBJ1-5	TGTGCCAGCAGTGAACTCGGGTTGGGACAGGACGATCAGCCCCAGCATTTT	CASSELGLGQDDQPQHF
-	TRBV18	-	TRBJ2-3	TGTGCCAGCTCATCGAGCACAGATACGCAGTATTTT	CASSSSTDTQYF
-	TRBV28	-	TRBJ1-2	TGTGCCAGCACAGGGATATATGGCTACACCTTC	CASTGIYGYTF
-	TRBV7-8	-	TRBJ2-2	TGTGCCAGCAGCTTACATCTCACCGGGGAGCTGTTTTTT	CASSLHLTGELFF
-	TRBV6-5	-	TRBJ1-2	TGTGCCAGCAGTCCCAATAAAATACTCAGACCGTACACCTTC	CASSPNKILRPYTF
TRBD1	TRBV6-5	-	TRBJ1-6	TGTGCCAGCAGTTCAGGGGGCATTAATTCACCCCTCCACTTT	CASSSGGINSPLHF
-	TRBV30	-	TRBJ2-2	TGTGCCTGGATCCCAGGGGGAGGGGGGAACACCGGGGAGCTGTTTTTT	CAWIPGGGGNTGELFF
-	TRBV28	-	TRBJ2-7	TGTGCCAGCACCCCAACACCGGACTTTCCCCTACCCGTCTACGAGCAGTACTTC	CASTPTPDFPLPVYEQYF
TRBD1	TRBV6-6	-	TRBJ1-2	TGTGCCAGCAGCGGACAGGTTCCTATTAACGGCTACACCTTC	CASSGQVPINGYTF
TRBD1	TRBV18	-	TRBJ1-1	TGTGCCAGCTCACCAAGGGGGCGGGACACTGAAGCTTTCTTT	CASSPRGRDTEAFF
-	TRBV19	-	TRBJ2-1	TGTGCCAGTAGTATGCAGAACAGGGCACAAGAGCAGTTCTTC	CASSMQNRAQEQFF
-	TRBV11-2	-	TRBJ2-5	TGTGCCAGCTTAGGAGGGGCTGAGACCCAGTACTTC	CASLGGAETQYF
-	TRBV7-3	-	TRBJ2-7	TGTGCCAGCAGCGGGAATCTCTCCTACGAGCAGTACTTC	CASSGNLSYEQYF
-	TRBV5-5	-	TRBJ1-1	TGTGCCAGCAGCTTGGATGGCAGTTTGAACACTGAAGCTTTCTTT	CASSLDGSLNTEAFF
-	TRBV10-3	-	TRBJ2-3	TGTGCCATCAGTGAGGGGACAACGGATACGCAGTATTTT	CAISEGTTDTQYF
-	TRBV4-3	-	TRBJ2-7	TGCGCCAGCAGCCAAGATGTAAGGAGCTCCTACGAGCAGTACTTC	CASSQDVRSSYEQYF
TRBD1	TRBV28	once	TRBJ1-2	TGTGCCAGCAGAGAAAGCCTATTGAGAGGGGGCAATAAGAATGGCTACACCTTC	CASRESLLRGGNKNGYTF
-	TRBV21-1	-	TRBJ1-1	TGTGCCAGCAGCAGCCGGGACAGGACCCATGGGAAAGCTTTCTTT	CASSSRDRTHGKAFF
TRBD2	TRBV11-3	once	TRBJ2-7	TGTGCCAGCAGCTTCCAGACTAGCGGTTACGAGCAGTACTTC	CASSFQTSGYEQYF
-	TRBV14	once	TRBJ1-3	TGTGCCAGCAGCCATAGACGACCCTTT	CASSHRRPF
-	TRBV28	-	TRBJ1-1	TGTGCCAGCAGTTTTCATCACCAGGGCGGAACTGAAGCTTTCTTT	CASSFHHQGGTEAFF
-	TRBV6-6	-	TRBJ2-2	TGTGCCAGCACCACAGCCTTCGGAACCGGGGAGCTGTTTTTT	CASTTAFGTGELFF
TRBD2	TRBV11-2	-	TRBJ2-1	TGTGCCAGCACCACGACTAGCGGGAAGAATGAGCAGTTCTTC	CASTTTSGKNEQFF
-	TRBV2	-	TRBJ1-1	TGTGCCAGCAGATCGAAATTTTCTACTGAAGCTTTCTTT	CASRSKFSTEAFF